Listed here are 18 T cell receptor beta chains from one sample, sequenced in a study of beta chain features in type 1 diabetes. Investigators reverse transcribed all isolated RNA, so they sequenced expressed TCRB transcripts. Profiled with immunoSEQ multiplex PCR; TCRdb holds only in-frame clones, not every one. The sample yields over 100,000 clones, 40% seen once. The sequenced sample consisted of stem cell memory CD4+ T cells from blood. These receptor sequences come from a woman aged 18 to 35 in good health.

CDR3 loop: CASRLAVIAGHNETQYF. CDR3 DNA: TGTGCAAGTCGCTTAGCGGTGATAGCGGGACACAATGAGACCCAGTACTTC. The V call is TRBV12-2, the J call TRBJ2-5; the table's D call TRBD2 went unverified against the DNA. TRBV12-2 is recorded as a pseudogene. CDR3 length equals 17 residues.

This clone was observed a few times. This chain links TRBV11-2 with TRBJ2-3; 10 bases fit TRBD2. The CDR3 extends over 16 amino acids. Germline loops: CDR1 SGHAT, CDR2 FQNNGV. J gave up 2 bases and V 5 bases, and 7 bases lay outside the gene matches. The CDR3 loop is CASSRSGRGSTDTQYF. CDR3 bases: TGTGCCAGCAGCCGCAGCGGGAGGGGGTCCACAGATACGCAGTATTTT.

V usage is TRBV27 and J usage is TRBJ1-5; D call uncertain. There are 15 residues in the CDR3. CDR1 and CDR2 (germline): MNHEY, SMNVEV (reference sequence). Trimming removed 2 bases from V and 0 bases from J, with 8 bases in between. As DNA, the CDR3 is TGTGCCAGCAGTTTAGGGCAGCATAGCAATCAGCCCCAGCATTTT. This codes for CASSLGQHSNQPQHF.

About this clone itself: The junction shows a germline mismatch at one end, possibly a read error. The chain uses TRBV7-2 and TRBJ1-1; TRBD1 matches at 7 bases. Germline-derived CDR1 and CDR2 are SGHTA and FQGNSA. The CDR3 loop spans 10 amino acids. CDR3 sequence (DNA): TGTGCCAGCAGCGCGGGACAGCTTAAATTT. Its protein product is CASSAGQLKF.

The chain employs TRBV2 and TRBJ2-7; TRBD1 agrees at 7 bases. The V gene's germline CDR1 is SNHLY and CDR2 FYNNEI. Losses at the gene ends were 7 bases for V and 0 bases for J; bases not matched to a gene: 3. This CDR3 has 13 residues. The CDR3 coding sequence is TGTGCCAGCAAGGGGACAGACTCCTACGAGCAGTACTTC. Translated, it gives CASKGTDSYEQYF.

This clone has only a few counts. CDR3 region: CASSLTHSYEQYF. The CDR3 bases are TGTGCCAGCAGCTTAACACACTCCTACGAGCAGTACTTC. The chain is built from TRBV7-9 and TRBJ2-7; no definite D call. Deletions cut 2 bases from V and 0 bases from J, with 5 bases between. There are 13 residues in the CDR3. The V gene's germline CDR1 is SEHNR and CDR2 FQNEAQ (reference sequence). Together with reference TRBV7-9 and TRBJ2-7, the CDR3 gives the full variable domain: DTGVSQNPRHKITKRGQNVTFRCDPISEHNRLYWYRQTLGQGPEFLTYFQNEAQLEKSRLLSDRFSAERPKGSFSTLEIQRTEQGDSAMYLCASSLTHSYEQYFGPGTRLTVT.

The genes are TRBV7-3 and TRBJ2-1, with a weak D call TRBD2 (6 bases). CDR1 and CDR2 (germline): SGHTA, FQGTGA. The CDR3 contains 15 residues. Trimming shortened V by 1 base and J by 7 bases, and 14 bases separated the two germline ends. The CDR3 DNA sequence: TGTGCCAGCAGCTTAAGTCGGGAGAGATTGAATGAGCAGTTCTTC. Its protein is CASSLSRERLNEQFF.

This clone was counted a few times. The chain is built from TRBV28 and TRBJ2-7; D remains unclear. The CDR3 spans 11 residues. V lost 10 bases and J 4 bases, leaving 11 bases between the germline ends. CDR1 is MDHEN, CDR2 SYDVKM, per germline. The CDR3 loop reads CATQLVYEQYF. CDR3 DNA sequence: TGTGCCACCCAACTCGTTTACGAGCAGTACTTC.

This clone has a handful of counts. V usage is TRBV7-3 and J usage is TRBJ1-5, with D possibly matching TRBD1 (6 bases). This CDR3 contains 14 residues. V shed 4 bases and J shed 2 bases, with 9 bases lying between them. CDR1 is SGHTA and CDR2 is FQGTGA in the germline V gene. The CDR3 sequence is CASSSTGGNQPQHF. In DNA, the CDR3 is TGTGCCAGCAGCTCGACAGGAGGCAATCAGCCCCAGCATTTT.

The rearrangement links TRBV6-4 to TRBJ2-5; D perhaps matches TRBD2 (5 bases). Deletions cut 5 bases from V and 5 bases from J, with 21 bases between. Germline CDR1 reads MRHNA; CDR2 reads SNTAGT. This CDR3 comprises 16 residues. The DNA of the CDR3 is TGTGCCAGCAGTCCGGACTGGCAACCATTTTTGGAGACCCAGTACTTC. Its protein product is CASSPDWQPFLETQYF.

V is TRBV5-4 and J is TRBJ2-7, with 9 nucleotides matching TRBD1. The CDR3 totals 15 residues. From germline, CDR1 is SGHNT and CDR2 YYREEE (reference sequence). J gave up 1 base and V 4 bases, and 6 bases lay outside the gene matches. CDR3 DNA sequence: TGTGCCAGCAGCCTATGGACAGGGGATTCCTACGAGCAGTACTTC. Amino acids: CASSLWTGDSYEQYF.

V is TRBV18 and J is TRBJ2-7; unclear D gene. The CDR3 is 15 residues long. V was clipped by 3 bases and J by 5 bases, with 17 bases between them. Germline-derived CDR1 and CDR2 are KGHSH and LQKENI. This CDR3 reads CASSPSRGLVHEQYF. CDR3 DNA: TGTGCCAGCTCACCCTCGCGTGGGCTCGTCCACGAGCAGTACTTC.

The rearrangement joins TRBV11-1 to TRBJ1-1; 10 bases fit TRBD1. Germline V gives CDR1 SGHAT, CDR2 FQDESV (reference sequence). CDR3 length equals 14 residues. V lost 3 bases, J lost 3 bases, and 1 base stayed unmatched. The CDR3 sequence: CASSLGQGHTEAFF. CDR3 DNA sequence: TGTGCCAGCAGCTTGGGACAGGGGCACACTGAAGCTTTCTTT.

The chain is built from TRBV28 and TRBJ1-2, with 8 bases aligning to TRBD1. Germline CDR1 reads MDHEN; CDR2 reads SYDVKM. The V gene end was trimmed by 4 bases and the J gene end by 8 bases; junction bases not matched to a gene: 12. The CDR3 is 15 residues long. This chain's CDR3 is CASSSPGTGLMGYTF. The CDR3 coding sequence is TGTGCCAGCAGTTCGCCCGGGACAGGCCTCATGGGCTACACCTTC.

This clone was recorded many times. J is TRBJ2-1 and V is TRBV10-3; 7 bases agree with TRBD2. CDR3 length: 14 amino acids. J gave up 6 bases and V 7 bases, and 9 bases lay outside the gene matches. Germline V gene sequence: CDR1 ENHRY, CDR2 SYGVKD. The DNA of the CDR3 is TGTGCCATCAAAGGGCGGGAGCGAGGCAATGAGCAGTTCTTC. Its translation: CAIKGRERGNEQFF.

The chain uses TRBV5-6 and TRBJ1-2; D unresolved. The germline V gene encodes CDR1 SGHDT and CDR2 YYEEEE. Trimming pared 4 bases from V and 3 bases from J, leaving 13 bases between. The CDR3 totals 14 residues. In nucleotides, the CDR3 is TGTGCCAGCAGCCCCGGACTGGTTGACTATGGCTACACCTTC. Translating gives CASSPGLVDYGYTF.

The chain combines TRBV7-9 with TRBJ2-7; the match to TRBD2 covers 14 bases. V shed 7 bases, J shed 6 bases, and the junction held 11 bases outside the gene matches. The germline CDR1 and CDR2 sequences are SEHNR and FQNEAQ (reference sequence). This CDR3 is 16 amino acids long. CDR3 DNA: TGTGCCAGCACCGCCCTGACTAGCGGGAGGGTAGTCGAGCAGTACTTC. Encoded protein: CASTALTSGRVVEQYF.

J is TRBJ2-7 and V is TRBV7-2; D gene ambiguous. V was pared by 5 bases and J by 1 base, with 18 bases between. Germline lookup yields CDR1 SGHTA and CDR2 FQGNSA. This CDR3 contains 16 residues. CDR3 residues: CASSISATTPSYEQYF. The CDR3 nucleotides read TGTGCCAGCAGCATCAGTGCCACGACTCCGTCCTACGAGCAGTACTTC.